This T cell receptor beta chain was identified during a study of CD8+ T cells in alopecia areata. cDNA serving as the sequencing template came from extracted, reverse transcribed RNA. The assay was immunoSEQ multiplex PCR, and TCRdb's table has in-frame clones only and misses some. The sample consists of about 90,000 clones, roughly two fifths of them appearing once. Treatment of the sample: oral pan-JAK inhibitor, 5-10 mg twice daily. The CDR3 is 11 amino acids. The V gene lost 7 bases and the J gene lost 3 bases, with 7 bases spanning the gap. Germline-derived CDR1 and CDR2 are SNHLY and FYNNEI. The chain recombines TRBV2 with TRBJ2-7, with D unresolved. The sample consisted of CD8+ T cells sorted from blood, taken at week 24, from a patient treated with tofacitinib. The clonotype originates from a human donor with alopecia areata. CDR3 DNA sequence: TGTGCCAGCACGACGGGCTACGAGCAGTACTTC. Encoded protein: CASTTGYEQYF.